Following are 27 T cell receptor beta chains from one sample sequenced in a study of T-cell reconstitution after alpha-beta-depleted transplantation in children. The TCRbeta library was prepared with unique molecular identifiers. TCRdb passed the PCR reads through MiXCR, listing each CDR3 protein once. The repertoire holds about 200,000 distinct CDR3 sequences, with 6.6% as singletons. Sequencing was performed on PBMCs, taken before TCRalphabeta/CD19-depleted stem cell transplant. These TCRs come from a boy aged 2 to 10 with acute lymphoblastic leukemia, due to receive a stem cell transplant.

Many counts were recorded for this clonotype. This CDR3 is CASSGTPSYEQYF. The CDR3 coding sequence is TGTGCCAGCAGCGGGACCCCTTCCTACGAGCAGTACTTC. The chain carries TRBV28 and TRBJ2-7, with D perhaps given as TRBD1 or TRBD2 (5 bases each). This CDR3 has 13 residues. Per germline, CDR1 MDHEN and CDR2 SYDVKM. The germline V and J ends were trimmed by 6 bases and 1 base, with 10 bases remaining between them. Together with reference TRBV28 and TRBJ2-7, the CDR3 gives the full variable domain: DVKVTQSSRYLVKRTGEKVFLECVQDMDHENMFWYRQDPGLGLRLIYFSYDVKMKEKGDIPEGYSVSREKKERFSLILESASTNQTSMYLCASSGTPSYEQYFGPGTRLTVT.

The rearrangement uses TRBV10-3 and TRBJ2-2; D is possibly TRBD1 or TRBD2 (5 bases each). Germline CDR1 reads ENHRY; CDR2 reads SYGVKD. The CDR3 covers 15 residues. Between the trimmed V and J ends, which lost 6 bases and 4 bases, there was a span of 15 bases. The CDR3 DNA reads TGTGCCATCAGCCCCGGGGCCAGCCCCACCGGGGAGCTGTTTTTT. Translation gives CAISPGASPTGELFF.

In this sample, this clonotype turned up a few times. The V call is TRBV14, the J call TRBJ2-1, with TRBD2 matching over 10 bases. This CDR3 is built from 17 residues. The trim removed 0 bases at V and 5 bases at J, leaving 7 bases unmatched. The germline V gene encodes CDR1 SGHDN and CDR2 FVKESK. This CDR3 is CASSQESGLAGDNEQFF. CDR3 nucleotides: TGTGCCAGCAGCCAAGAAAGTGGCCTAGCGGGAGACAATGAGCAGTTCTTC.

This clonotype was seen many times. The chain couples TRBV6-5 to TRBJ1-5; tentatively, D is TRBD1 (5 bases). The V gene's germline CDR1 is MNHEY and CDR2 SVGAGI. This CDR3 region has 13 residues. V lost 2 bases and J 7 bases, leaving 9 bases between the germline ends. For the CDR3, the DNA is TGTGCCAGCAGTTACGGGGGGAAACAGCCCCAGCATTTT. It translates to CASSYGGKQPQHF.

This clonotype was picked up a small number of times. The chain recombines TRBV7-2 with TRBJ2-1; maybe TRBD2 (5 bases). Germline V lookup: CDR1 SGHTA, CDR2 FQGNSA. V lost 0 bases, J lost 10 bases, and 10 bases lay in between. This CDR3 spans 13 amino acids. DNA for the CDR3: TGTGCCAGCAGCTTAGCGAGGGCCCGGGAGCAGTTCTTC. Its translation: CASSLARAREQFF.

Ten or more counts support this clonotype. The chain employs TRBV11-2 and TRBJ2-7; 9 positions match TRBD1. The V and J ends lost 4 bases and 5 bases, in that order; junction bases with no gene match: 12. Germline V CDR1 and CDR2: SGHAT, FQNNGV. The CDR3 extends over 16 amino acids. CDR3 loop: CASSSPGQGPNHEQYF. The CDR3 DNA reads TGTGCCAGCAGCTCCCCCGGACAGGGGCCTAACCACGAGCAGTACTTC.

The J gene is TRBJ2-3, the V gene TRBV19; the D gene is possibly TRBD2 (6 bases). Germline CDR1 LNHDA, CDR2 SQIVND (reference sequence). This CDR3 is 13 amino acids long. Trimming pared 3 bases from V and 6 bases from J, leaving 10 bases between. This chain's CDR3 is CASSMGGIDTQYF. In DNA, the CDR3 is TGTGCCAGTAGTATGGGCGGGATCGATACGCAGTATTTT.

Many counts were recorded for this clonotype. For the CDR3, the DNA is TGTGCCAGCAGATCCGCGGCAGGGGGCGGGGAGCTGTTTTTT. Protein sequence: CASRSAAGGGELFF. The rearrangement links TRBV7-9 to TRBJ2-2; TRBD1 agrees at 7 bases. V was clipped by 6 bases and J by 7 bases; unmatched bases: 8. The CDR3 consists of 14 residues. Germline assignment: CDR1 SEHNR and CDR2 FQNEAQ (reference sequence).

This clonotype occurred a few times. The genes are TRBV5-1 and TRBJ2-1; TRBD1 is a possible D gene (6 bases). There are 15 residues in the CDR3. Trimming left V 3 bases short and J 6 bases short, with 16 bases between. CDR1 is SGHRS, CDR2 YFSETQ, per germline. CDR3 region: CASSSRLTGGNEQFF. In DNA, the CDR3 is TGCGCCAGCAGCTCGCGTTTGACAGGAGGCAATGAGCAGTTCTTC.

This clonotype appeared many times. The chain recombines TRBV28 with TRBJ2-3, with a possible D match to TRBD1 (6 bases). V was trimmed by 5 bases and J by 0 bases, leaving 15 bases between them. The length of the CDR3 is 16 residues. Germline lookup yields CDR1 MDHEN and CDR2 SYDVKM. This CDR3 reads CASSPSRTASTDTQYF. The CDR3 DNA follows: TGTGCCAGCAGTCCCTCCCGGACAGCTAGCACAGATACGCAGTATTTT. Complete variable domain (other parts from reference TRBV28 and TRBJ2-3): DVKVTQSSRYLVKRTGEKVFLECVQDMDHENMFWYRQDPGLGLRLIYFSYDVKMKEKGDIPEGYSVSREKKERFSLILESASTNQTSMYLCASSPSRTASTDTQYFGPGTRLTVL.

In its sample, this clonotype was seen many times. CDR3 region: CSARDLFGGGGTYEQYF. The CDR3 DNA is TGCAGTGCTAGAGACCTATTTGGTGGGGGTGGCACCTACGAGCAGTACTTC. The rearrangement links TRBV20-1 to TRBJ2-7; either TRBD1 or TRBD2 may fit D (5 bases each). With 0 bases removed from V and 2 bases from J, the gap between germline ends came to 20 bases. Germline-derived CDR1 and CDR2 are DFQATT and SNEGSKA (reference sequence). The CDR3 contains 17 residues.

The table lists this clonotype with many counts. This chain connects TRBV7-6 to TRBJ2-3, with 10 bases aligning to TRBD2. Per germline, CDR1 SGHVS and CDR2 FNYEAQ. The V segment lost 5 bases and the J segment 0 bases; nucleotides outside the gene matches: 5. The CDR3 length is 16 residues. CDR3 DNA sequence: TGTGCCAGCAGCCAAGTAGCGGGAGGAAGCACAGATACGCAGTATTTT. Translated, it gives CASSQVAGGSTDTQYF.

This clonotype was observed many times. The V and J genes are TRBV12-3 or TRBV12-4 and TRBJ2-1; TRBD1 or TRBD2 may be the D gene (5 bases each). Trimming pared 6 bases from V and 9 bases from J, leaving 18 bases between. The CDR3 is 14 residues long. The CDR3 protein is CASSAIAPGGEQFF. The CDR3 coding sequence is TGTGCCAGCAGCGCTATAGCACCTGGGGGTGAGCAGTTCTTC.

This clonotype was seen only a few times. Written as DNA, the CDR3 is TGTGCCAGCAGTTCCGGGACCAAGCTGGAGACCCAGTACTTC. Translated, it gives CASSSGTKLETQYF. The gene calls are TRBV12-3 or TRBV12-4 and TRBJ2-5, with D perhaps assigned TRBD1 or TRBD2 (5 bases each). The CDR3 is made up of 14 amino acids. V gave up 4 bases and J gave up 5 bases, with 14 bases separating them.

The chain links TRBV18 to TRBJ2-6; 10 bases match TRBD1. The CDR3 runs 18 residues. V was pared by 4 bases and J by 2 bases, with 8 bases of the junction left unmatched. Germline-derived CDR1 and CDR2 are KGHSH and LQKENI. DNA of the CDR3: TGTGCCAGCTCACTTAGTCCCGGGACAGGGGCTGGGGCCAACGTCCTGACTTTC. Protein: CASSLSPGTGAGANVLTF.

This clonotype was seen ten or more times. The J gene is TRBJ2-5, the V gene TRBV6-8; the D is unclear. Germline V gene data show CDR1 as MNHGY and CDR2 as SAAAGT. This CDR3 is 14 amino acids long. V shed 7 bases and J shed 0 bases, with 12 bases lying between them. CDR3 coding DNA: TGTGCCAGCACCCTACGGCTGTACCAAGAGACCCAGTACTTC. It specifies CASTLRLYQETQYF.

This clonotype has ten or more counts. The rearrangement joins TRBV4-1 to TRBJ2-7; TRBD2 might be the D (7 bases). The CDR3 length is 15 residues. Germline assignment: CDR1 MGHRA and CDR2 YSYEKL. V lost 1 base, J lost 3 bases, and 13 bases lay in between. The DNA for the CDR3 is TGCGCCAGCAGCCAAGGAGCGGGACAACTCTACGAGCAGTACTTC. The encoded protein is CASSQGAGQLYEQYF.

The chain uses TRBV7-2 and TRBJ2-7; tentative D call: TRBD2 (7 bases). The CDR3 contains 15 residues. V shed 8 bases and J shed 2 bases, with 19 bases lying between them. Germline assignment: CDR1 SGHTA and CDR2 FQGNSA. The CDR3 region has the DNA TGTGCCAGCGGGTCGCGGGGGCCGGGGGCCTACGAGCAGTACTTC. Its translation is CASGSRGPGAYEQYF.

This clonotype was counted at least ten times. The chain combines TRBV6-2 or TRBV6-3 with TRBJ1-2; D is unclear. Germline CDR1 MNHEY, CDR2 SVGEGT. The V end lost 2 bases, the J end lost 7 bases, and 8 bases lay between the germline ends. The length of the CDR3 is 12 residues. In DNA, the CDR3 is TGTGCCAGCAGTTACGATGGTTTTGGCTACACCTTC. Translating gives CASSYDGFGYTF.

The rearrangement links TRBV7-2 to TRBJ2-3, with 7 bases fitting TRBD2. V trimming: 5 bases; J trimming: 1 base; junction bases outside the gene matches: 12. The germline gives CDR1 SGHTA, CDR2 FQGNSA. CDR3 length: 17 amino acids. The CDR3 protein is CASSLPGGGSGTDTQYF. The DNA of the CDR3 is TGTGCCAGCAGCCTACCTGGGGGGGGGTCAGGCACAGATACGCAGTATTTT.

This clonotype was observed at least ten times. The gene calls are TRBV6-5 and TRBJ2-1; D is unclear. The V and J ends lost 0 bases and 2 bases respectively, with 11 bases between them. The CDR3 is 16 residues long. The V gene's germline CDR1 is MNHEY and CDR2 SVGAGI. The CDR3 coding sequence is TGTGCCAGCAGTTACTCAAGAAAGGGCACCTACAATGAGCAGTTCTTC. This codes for CASSYSRKGTYNEQFF.

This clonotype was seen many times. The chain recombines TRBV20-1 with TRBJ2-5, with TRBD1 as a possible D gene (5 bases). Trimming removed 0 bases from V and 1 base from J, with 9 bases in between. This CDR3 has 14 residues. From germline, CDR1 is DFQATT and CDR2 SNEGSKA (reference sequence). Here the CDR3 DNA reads TGCAGTGCTAGAGATCCGGACACCCAAGAGACCCAGTACTTC. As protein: CSARDPDTQETQYF.

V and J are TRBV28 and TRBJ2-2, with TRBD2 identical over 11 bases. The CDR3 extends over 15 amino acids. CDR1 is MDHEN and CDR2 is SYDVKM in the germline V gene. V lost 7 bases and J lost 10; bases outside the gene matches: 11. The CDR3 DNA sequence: TGTGCCAGCACCGGACCGACTAGCGGGACGGAGGAGCTGTTTTTT. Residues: CASTGPTSGTEELFF.

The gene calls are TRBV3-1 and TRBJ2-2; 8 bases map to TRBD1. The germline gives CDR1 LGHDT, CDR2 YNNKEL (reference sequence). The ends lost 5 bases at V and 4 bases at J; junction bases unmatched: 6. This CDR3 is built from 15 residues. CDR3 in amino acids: CASSSGQVTTGELFF. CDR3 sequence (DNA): TGTGCCAGCAGCTCGGGACAGGTCACCACCGGGGAGCTGTTTTTT.

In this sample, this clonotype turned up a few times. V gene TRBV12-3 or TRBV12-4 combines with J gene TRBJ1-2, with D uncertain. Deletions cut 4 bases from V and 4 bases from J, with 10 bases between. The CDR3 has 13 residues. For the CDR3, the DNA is TGTGCCAGCAGTTCCCCCGGGCGCTATGGCTACACCTTC. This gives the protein CASSSPGRYGYTF.

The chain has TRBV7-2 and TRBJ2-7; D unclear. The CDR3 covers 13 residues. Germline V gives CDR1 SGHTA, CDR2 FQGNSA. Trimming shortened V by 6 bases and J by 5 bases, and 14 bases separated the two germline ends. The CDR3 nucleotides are TGTGCCAGCAGTACACCAACTACGAACGAGCAGTACTTC. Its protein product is CASSTPTTNEQYF.

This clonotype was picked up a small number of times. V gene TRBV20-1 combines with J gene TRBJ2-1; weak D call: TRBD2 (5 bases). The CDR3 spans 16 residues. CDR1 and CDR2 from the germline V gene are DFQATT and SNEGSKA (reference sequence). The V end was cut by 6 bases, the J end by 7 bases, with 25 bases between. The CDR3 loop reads CSARRIWSLRGNEQFF. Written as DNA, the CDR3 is TGCAGTGCCCGCCGAATTTGGTCCCTTCGAGGGAATGAGCAGTTCTTC.